A single count supports the clone carrying this T cell receptor beta chain. How the authors handled the data: Amplification of reference gene primers was used by the study to estimate nucleated cell counts. TCRdb's table, derived via immunoSEQ multiplex PCR, lists solely in-frame clones and lacks some. V and J calls and clone size follow that table, whereas D and trimming were derived from the DNA. The data show about 190,000 clones, about four fifths seen once. The sample originates from a study of blood T cell repertoires in COVID-19. Study background: Acute and convalescent COVID-19 specimens originated in the United States, Italy and Spain. Nucleic acid was either cDNA or gDNA, and it came from T cells, B-cell-depleted T cells, or PBMCs.

The sequence came from a man aged 55 to 70 with acute or convalescent COVID-19. Sequencing used peripheral blood.

The CDR3 loop is CASETGGGNSGNTIYF. CDR3 DNA sequence: TGTGCCAGCGAGACTGGGGGGGGGAACTCTGGAAACACCATATATTTT. The rearrangement joins TRBV19 to TRBJ1-3; possibly TRBD1 for D (5 bases). Germline CDR1 and CDR2: LNHDA and SQIVND (reference sequence). This CDR3 region has 16 residues. V lost 9 bases and J 0 bases, leaving 18 bases between the germline ends.